This T cell receptor (beta chain) was identified during a study of somatic mutations in cytotoxic T cells in rheumatoid arthritis. Study summary: Sorting by flow gave nearly 100% purity for some V beta antibody-stained T-cell populations, including V beta1+ cells sequenced for TCRB. Study-wide results and limits: A finding that went unadjusted for multiple comparisons was the slight underrepresentation of TRBV07 in rheumatoid arthritis patients.

Libraries were prepared by immunoSEQ multiplex PCR; TCRdb keeps only in-frame clonotypes and omits some of them. The sample includes about 16,000 clones, 60% to 80% of them seen just once. This CDR3 is built from 19 residues. The germline V gene has CDR1 SGHDT and CDR2 YYEEEE. The J segment lost 2 bases and the V segment lost 5 bases, leaving 19 bases of the junction unmatched. To note about this clone: Its antigen remains unknown.

The rearrangement links TRBV5-6 to TRBJ2-7; 10 nucleotides align to TRBD2. This TCR was recovered from an adult with rheumatoid arthritis. What was sequenced was CD8+ T cells sorted from blood. For the CDR3, the DNA is TGTGCCAGCAGTTCCCCGTTGGGAGCGGGGGGGCCTCTTACCTACGAGCAGTACTTC. As protein: CASSSPLGAGGPLTYEQYF.